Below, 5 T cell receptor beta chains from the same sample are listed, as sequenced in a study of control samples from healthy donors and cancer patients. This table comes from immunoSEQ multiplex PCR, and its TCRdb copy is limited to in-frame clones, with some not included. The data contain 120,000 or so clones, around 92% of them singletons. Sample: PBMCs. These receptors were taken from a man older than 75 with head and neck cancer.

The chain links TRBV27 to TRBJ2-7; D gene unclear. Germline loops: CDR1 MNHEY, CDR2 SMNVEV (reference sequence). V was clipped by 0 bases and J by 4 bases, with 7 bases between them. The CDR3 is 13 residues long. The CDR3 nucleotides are TGTGCCAGCAGTTTATCAGGCCAATACGAGCAGTACTTC. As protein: CASSLSGQYEQYF.

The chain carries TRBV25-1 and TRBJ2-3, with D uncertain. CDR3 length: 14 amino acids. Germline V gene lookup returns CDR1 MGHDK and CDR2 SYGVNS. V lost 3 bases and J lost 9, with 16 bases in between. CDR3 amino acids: CASSDTRAFGTQYF. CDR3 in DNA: TGTGCCAGCAGTGATACACGGGCTTTCGGCACGCAGTATTTT.

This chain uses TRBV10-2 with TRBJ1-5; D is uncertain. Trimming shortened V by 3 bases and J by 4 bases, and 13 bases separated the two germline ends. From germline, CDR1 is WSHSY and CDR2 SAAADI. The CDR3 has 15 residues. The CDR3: CASSDLGSRNQPQHF. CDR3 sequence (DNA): TGCGCCAGCAGTGACTTGGGGTCCCGGAATCAGCCCCAGCATTTT.

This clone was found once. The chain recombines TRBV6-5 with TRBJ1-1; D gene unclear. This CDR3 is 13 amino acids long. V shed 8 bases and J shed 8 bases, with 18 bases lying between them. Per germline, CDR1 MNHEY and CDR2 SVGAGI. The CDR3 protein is CASLRHEEEEAFF. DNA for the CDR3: TGTGCCAGCTTAAGGCACGAGGAGGAGGAAGCTTTCTTT.

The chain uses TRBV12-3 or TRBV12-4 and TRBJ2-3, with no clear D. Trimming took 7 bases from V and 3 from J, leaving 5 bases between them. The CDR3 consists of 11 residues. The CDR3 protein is CASTLTDTQYF. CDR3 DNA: TGTGCCAGCACCTTAACAGATACGCAGTATTTT.